This T cell receptor (beta chain) was obtained from a study of breast tumors, draining lymph nodes, adjacent tissues. Points from the study as a whole: Findings are consistent with lymph node origin and intratumoral expansion of most tumor T cells. Compared with lymph nodes, tumors were less diverse; compared with nontumor tissue, more.

Using its own MiXCR run on the multiplex PCR reads, TCRdb lists one record per CDR3 protein. The sample yields 50,000 to 85,000 distinct CDR3 sequences, roughly 40% seen once. With respect to this clonotype: Antigen specificity is unknown.

This CDR3 comprises 12 residues. The V gene lost 7 bases and the J gene lost 5 bases, with 8 bases spanning the gap. The germline CDR1 and CDR2 sequences are MGHDK and SYGVNS. The TCR originated in a female donor with breast cancer. Some clones in this sample may be carry-over from other donors' samples. The rearrangement joins TRBV25-1 to TRBJ2-2, with D perhaps given as TRBD1 or TRBD2 (6 bases each). Material for sequencing was breast tumor tissue. CDR3 nucleotide sequence: TGTGCCAGCAAGGGGGGAACCGGGGAGCTGTTTTTT. This translates into CASKGGTGELFF. The complete variable domain, with remaining parts taken from reference TRBV25-1 and TRBJ2-2, reads EADIYQTPRYLVIGTGKKITLECSQTMGHDKMYWYQQDPGMELHLIHYSYGVNSTEKGDLSSESTVSRIRTEHFPLTLESARPSHTSQYLCASKGGTGELFFGEGSRLTVL.